Following are 10 T cell receptor beta chains from one sample sequenced in a study of control samples from healthy donors and cancer patients. Repertoires were generated with immunoSEQ multiplex PCR, while TCRdb's copy carries only in-frame clones and drops some. The profile shows approximately 98,000 clones, approximately 84% of them singletons. Material for sequencing was blood. These receptors were obtained from a man younger than 35 in good health.

CDR3 sequence reads: CASSFGSNSPLHF. Written as DNA, the CDR3 is TGTGCCAGCAGTTTTGGGTCAAATTCACCCCTCCACTTT. The chain links TRBV12-3 or TRBV12-4 to TRBJ1-6, with D unresolved. The CDR3 covers 13 residues. Deletions cut 3 bases from V and 7 bases from J, with 7 bases between.

The chain combines TRBV6-5 with TRBJ2-1; 13 nucleotides line up with TRBD2. The V segment lost 7 bases and the J segment 4 bases; nucleotides outside the gene matches: 4. The CDR3 runs 15 residues. Germline CDR1 MNHEY, CDR2 SVGAGI. CDR3 residues: CASTPGLAGYNEQFF. The CDR3 nucleotides read TGTGCCAGCACCCCGGGACTAGCGGGGTACAATGAGCAGTTCTTC.

The chain has TRBV29-1 and TRBJ1-2; D remains ambiguous. V lost 4 bases and J 8 bases, leaving 2 bases between the germline ends. The CDR3 totals 8 residues. Germline lookup yields CDR1 SQVTM and CDR2 ANQGSEA. In DNA form, the CDR3 reads TGCAGCGTTGGAGGCTACACCTTC. As protein: CSVGGYTF. Together with reference TRBV29-1 and TRBJ1-2, the CDR3 gives the full variable domain: SAVISQKPSRDICQRGTSLTIQCQVDSQVTMMFWYRQQPGQSLTLIATANQGSEATYESGFVIDKFPISRPNLTFSTLTVSNMSPEDSSIYLCSVGGYTFGSGTRLTVV.

This clone has a single count. V gene TRBV4-3 combines with J gene TRBJ2-1, with D possibly matching TRBD2 (5 bases). Germline V gives CDR1 LGHNA, CDR2 YSLEER. With 1 base removed from V and 8 bases from J, the gap between germline ends came to 15 bases. The CDR3 consists of 15 residues. CDR3 loop: CASSQAHSSGDEQFF. The CDR3 DNA sequence: TGCGCCAGCAGCCAAGCCCACAGCTCCGGGGATGAGCAGTTCTTC.

This chain uses TRBV2 with TRBJ1-1; TRBD1 matches 9 bases. Trimming at V came to 4 bases and at J to 5 bases, leaving 11 bases not matched to a gene. Looked up from germline, CDR1 is SNHLY and CDR2 is FYNNEI. This CDR3 comprises 16 residues. The CDR3 DNA reads TGTGCCAGCAGTGGAATAGGGGGACAGGGAAAAACTGAAGCTTTCTTT. Protein sequence: CASSGIGGQGKTEAFF.

Only a few counts were recorded for this clone. The genes are TRBV4-3 and TRBJ2-7; D may be TRBD2 (7 bases). V shed 1 base and J shed 2 bases, with 12 bases lying between them. Germline V CDR1 and CDR2: LGHNA, YSLEER. This CDR3 is 15 amino acids long. CDR3 nucleotide sequence: TGCGCCAGCAGCCAAGGGCGGGGGCCTCCCTACGAGCAGTACTTC. Its protein product is CASSQGRGPPYEQYF.

The DNA for the CDR3 is TGTGCCAGCAGCCCAACCGCAGCGAACACCGGGGAGCTGTTTTTT. Translation: CASSPTAANTGELFF. V gene TRBV25-1 combines with J gene TRBJ2-2, with unresolved D. CDR1 and CDR2 from the germline V gene are MGHDK and SYGVNS. With 6 bases removed from V and 0 bases from J, the gap between germline ends came to 11 bases. CDR3 length equals 15 residues.

J is TRBJ1-5 and V is TRBV19; D is perhaps TRBD1 (6 bases). The CDR3 loop spans 16 amino acids. CDR1 is LNHDA, CDR2 SQIVND, per germline (reference sequence). Deletions cut 6 bases from V and 0 bases from J, with 15 bases between. In DNA form, the CDR3 reads TGTGCCAGTAGCAGTCCCCAGGGGCCTAGCAATCAGCCCCAGCATTTT. Translated: CASSSPQGPSNQPQHF.

V is TRBV7-2 and J is TRBJ1-1; D is unclear. The CDR3 contains 14 residues. V was trimmed by 0 bases and J by 0 bases, leaving 5 bases between them. The germline CDR1 and CDR2 sequences are SGHTA and FQGNSA. The CDR3 nucleotides are TGTGCCAGCAGCTTAGCAGGATTGAACACTGAAGCTTTCTTT. Protein sequence: CASSLAGLNTEAFF.

The V call is TRBV7-2, the J call TRBJ2-3; 10 bases are shared with TRBD2. The germline V gene encodes CDR1 SGHTA and CDR2 FQGNSA. Trimming removed 1 base from V and 2 bases from J; junction bases left unmatched: 6. CDR3 length equals 17 residues. The CDR3 DNA is TGTGCCAGCAGCTTAGTAGTACTAGCGGGGACCACAGATACGCAGTATTTT. It encodes CASSLVVLAGTTDTQYF.